Shown below are 20 T cell receptor beta chains from a single sample sequenced in a study of blood T cell repertoires in COVID-19. Only in-frame clones appear in the TCRdb table, and some are missing; sequencing was by immunoSEQ multiplex PCR. The sample comprises nearly 350,000 clones, under 95% of which are singletons, and roughly 3.3% rests with the top ten. The sample was peripheral blood. These receptors were collected from a woman aged 18 to 35 who had recovered from COVID-19.

This rearrangement joins TRBV11-2 to TRBJ2-1; 15 nucleotides match TRBD2. After removal of 5 bases from V and 10 bases from J, the junction contained 9 bases not matched to a gene. The CDR3 covers 16 residues. CDR1 is SGHAT, CDR2 FQNNGV, per germline. The CDR3 DNA is TGTGCCAGCAGCCCGGCCCTGGGACTAGCGGGAGGAGAGCAGTTCTTC. Amino acid sequence: CASSPALGLAGGEQFF.

This chain links TRBV19 with TRBJ1-2, with D perhaps matching TRBD1 (6 bases). Trimming left V 6 bases short and J 5 bases short, with 13 bases between. Per the germline V gene, CDR1 is LNHDA and CDR2 is SQIVND (reference sequence). The CDR3 has 13 residues. The CDR3 reads CASRIQGGYGYTF. CDR3 sequence (DNA): TGTGCCAGTAGGATACAGGGAGGGTATGGCTACACCTTC.

The chain employs TRBV7-2 and TRBJ1-1; D unresolved. The CDR3 consists of 12 residues. Germline assignment: CDR1 SGHTA and CDR2 FQGNSA. V lost 4 bases and J lost 3, with 6 bases in between. CDR3 in DNA: TGTGCCAGCAGCTCCACATACACTGAAGCTTTCTTT. This encodes CASSSTYTEAFF.

The chain uses TRBV5-4 and TRBJ2-1; 10 bases match TRBD1. V lost 3 bases and J lost 2; bases outside the gene matches: 8. This CDR3 is built from 17 residues. CDR1 is SGHNT and CDR2 is YYREEE in the germline V gene (reference sequence). The CDR3 region is CASSWGGQGLAYNEQFF. As DNA, the CDR3 is TGTGCCAGCAGCTGGGGGGGACAGGGGTTGGCCTACAATGAGCAGTTCTTC.

The chain combines TRBV4-3 with TRBJ2-3, with TRBD2 identical over 11 bases. Looked up from germline, CDR1 is LGHNA and CDR2 is YSLEER. Trimming cost V 4 bases and J 4 bases; bases outside gene matches: 4. The CDR3 extends over 15 amino acids. The CDR3, as DNA: TGCGCCAGCAGCCGGATAGCGGGAGGGGCAGATACGCAGTATTTT. Translated, it gives CASSRIAGGADTQYF.

The chain joins TRBV4-3 to TRBJ2-2; 9 bases line up with TRBD2. The trim removed 5 bases at V and 4 bases at J, leaving 5 bases unmatched. The length of the CDR3 is 15 residues. Germline loops: CDR1 LGHNA, CDR2 YSLEER. The CDR3 region has the DNA TGCGCCAGCAGCATAGCGGGAGACATCACCGGGGAGCTGTTTTTT. This gives the protein CASSIAGDITGELFF.

This sequence joins TRBV15 and TRBJ2-1, with D perhaps TRBD2 (6 bases). Looked up from germline, CDR1 is LNHNV and CDR2 is YYDKDF (reference sequence). Between the trimmed V and J ends, which lost 1 base and 6 bases, there was a span of 10 bases. This CDR3 spans 14 amino acids. CDR3 sequence reads: CATSRVAAVNEQFF. The DNA for the CDR3 is TGTGCCACCAGCAGAGTAGCGGCCGTCAATGAGCAGTTCTTC. Looking up the rest from reference TRBV15 and TRBJ2-1 gives the full variable domain: DAMVIQNPRYQVTQFGKPVTLSCSQTLNHNVMYWYQQKSSQAPKLLFHYYDKDFNNEADTPDNFQSRRPNTSFCFLDIRSPGLGDTAMYLCATSRVAAVNEQFFGPGTRLTVL.

The chain uses TRBV7-2 and TRBJ2-3; D gene unclear. In germline, CDR1 is SGHTA, CDR2 FQGNSA. V shed 3 bases and J shed 3 bases, with 10 bases lying between them. This CDR3 is 14 amino acids long. CDR3 coding DNA: TGTGCCAGCAGCTTCCTTCGGGTTACAGATACGCAGTATTTT. This sequence encodes CASSFLRVTDTQYF.

The chain links TRBV6-5 to TRBJ2-7; D is perhaps TRBD2 (6 bases). Between the trimmed V and J ends, which lost 8 bases and 6 bases, there was a span of 14 bases. In germline, CDR1 is MNHEY, CDR2 SVGAGI. The length of the CDR3 is 12 residues. CDR3 nucleotide sequence: TGTGCCAGCCGATCCGGGAGAGGCGAGCAGTACGTC. Translation gives CASRSGRGEQYV.

The chain uses TRBV9 and TRBJ2-1, with TRBD2 matching 9 bases. V was pared by 0 bases and J by 2 bases, with 15 bases of the junction left unmatched. The CDR3 runs to 20 residues. The germline gives CDR1 SGDLS, CDR2 YYNGEE. CDR3 region: CASSVARTREGPRTYNEQFF. The CDR3 DNA reads as TGTGCCAGCAGCGTAGCACGGACGCGGGAGGGCCCTAGGACCTACAATGAGCAGTTCTTC.

The chain joins TRBV4-1 to TRBJ2-1; 9 bases are a match to TRBD2. The V segment lost 4 bases and the J segment 10 bases; nucleotides outside the gene matches: 8. The CDR3 length is 14 residues. Germline V lookup: CDR1 MGHRA, CDR2 YSYEKL. In DNA, the CDR3 is TGCGCCAGCAGCCCCCGGACTAGCGTATGGGAGCAGTTCTTC. Its translation is CASSPRTSVWEQFF.

The chain combines TRBV20-1 with TRBJ2-1; TRBD2 is a possible D gene (6 bases). The V and J ends lost 5 bases and 9 bases respectively, with 11 bases between them. CDR1 is DFQATT, CDR2 SNEGSKA, per germline (reference sequence). The CDR3 spans 11 residues. CDR3 sequence (DNA): TGCAGTGCTGCCTCGGGAGTTGAGCAGTTCTTC. It yields the protein CSAASGVEQFF.

The genes are TRBV7-2 and TRBJ2-5; D not resolved. V was trimmed by 4 bases and J by 2 bases, leaving 11 bases between them. The germline CDR1 and CDR2 sequences are SGHTA and FQGNSA. This CDR3 comprises 14 residues. In nucleotides, the CDR3 is TGTGCCAGCAGCTCACCCAAGCATCAAGAGACCCAGTACTTC. It encodes CASSSPKHQETQYF.

V and J are TRBV19 and TRBJ1-5, with D tentatively TRBD1 (5 bases). The CDR3 consists of 15 residues. V lost 8 bases and J 2 bases, leaving 16 bases between the germline ends. CDR1 is LNHDA and CDR2 is SQIVND in the germline V gene (reference sequence). CDR3 protein: CASSLGGSGNQPQHF. In nucleotides, the CDR3 is TGTGCCAGTTCCCTTGGGGGGTCGGGCAATCAGCCCCAGCATTTT. Together with reference TRBV19 and TRBJ1-5, the CDR3 gives the full variable domain: DGGITQSPKYLFRKEGQNVTLSCEQNLNHDAMYWYRQDPGQGLRLIYYSQIVNDFQKGDIAEGYSVSREKKESFPLTVTSAQKNPTAFYLCASSLGGSGNQPQHFGDGTRLSIL.

The J gene is TRBJ2-5, the V gene TRBV14; the D gene is possibly TRBD2 (6 bases). This CDR3 region has 15 residues. The germline V gene encodes CDR1 SGHDN and CDR2 FVKESK. The V end lost 3 bases, the J end lost 5 bases, and 16 bases lay between the germline ends. The CDR3 DNA follows: TGTGCCAGCAGCCACATCACGGGAGTAAGGGAGACCCAGTACTTC. It codes for CASSHITGVRETQYF.

This chain links TRBV7-9 with TRBJ2-3; 9 nucleotides agree with TRBD2. Germline V gene sequence: CDR1 SEHNR, CDR2 FQNEAQ (reference sequence). Trimming took 4 bases from V and 4 from J; bases not matched to a gene: 3. This CDR3 has 14 amino acids. CDR3 sequence reads: CASSSRTSADTQYF. CDR3 sequence (DNA): TGTGCCAGCAGCTCCCGGACTAGCGCAGATACGCAGTATTTT.

The V gene is TRBV11-3, the J gene TRBJ2-5; 9 bases fit TRBD2. Germline V gene lookup returns CDR1 SGHNT and CDR2 YENEEA. The CDR3 runs to 15 residues. The junction had 3 bases not matched to a gene; V was cut back by 0 bases and J by 4 bases. This chain's CDR3 is CASSLEREGRETQYF. CDR3 DNA: TGTGCCAGCAGCTTAGAGCGGGAGGGGAGAGAGACCCAGTACTTC.

This chain joins TRBV25-1 and TRBJ2-3, with D unclear. This CDR3 is built from 13 residues. The V gene lost 1 base and the J gene lost 6 bases, with 8 bases spanning the gap. The germline CDR1 and CDR2 sequences are MGHDK and SYGVNS. The CDR3: CASSEFPVDTQYF. CDR3 bases: TGTGCCAGCAGTGAATTTCCGGTCGATACGCAGTATTTT. The complete variable domain, with remaining parts taken from reference TRBV25-1 and TRBJ2-3, reads EADIYQTPRYLVIGTGKKITLECSQTMGHDKMYWYQQDPGMELHLIHYSYGVNSTEKGDLSSESTVSRIRTEHFPLTLESARPSHTSQYLCASSEFPVDTQYFGPGTRLTVL.

V usage is TRBV7-2 and J usage is TRBJ2-3; the match to TRBD2 covers 9 bases. The CDR3 consists of 17 residues. Trimming took 5 bases from V and 3 from J; bases not matched to a gene: 12. Germline V lookup: CDR1 SGHTA, CDR2 FQGNSA. The CDR3 DNA follows: TGTGCCAGCAGCACCTCTTTTTCTAGCGGGACGACAGATACGCAGTATTTT. Translated, it gives CASSTSFSSGTTDTQYF.

The rearrangement joins TRBV6-5 to TRBJ2-7, with a weak D call TRBD2 (6 bases). V lost 0 bases to trimming and J lost 6 bases, with 12 bases between them. The CDR3 spans 14 residues. Germline assignment: CDR1 MNHEY and CDR2 SVGAGI. In nucleotides, the CDR3 is TGTGCCAGCAGTTACTCAAGTGGGACTGGCGAGCAGTACGTC. Translating gives CASSYSSGTGEQYV.